A selection of T cell receptor beta chains follows, all from one sample in a study of shared clonotypes between healthy human individuals. TCRdb's table, derived via immunoSEQ multiplex PCR, lists solely in-frame clones and lacks some. The sample records roughly 2,000,000 clones, around 93% being singletons. Sample: naive CD8+ T cells from PBMCs. All receptors derive from a man between 18 and 29 years old in good health. Some clones in this sample may be carry-over from other donors' samples. CDR3s include the opening cysteine and the closing phenylalanine or tryptophan. A D gene is named only where the DNA matches it firmly.

cdr3_nt: TGTGCCAGCAGTTTAAAGGATTGGGAGACCCAGTACTTC; cdr3_aa: CASSLKDWETQYF; v_call: TRBV28; j_call: TRBJ2-5; d_call: .
cdr3_nt: TGTGCCAGTAGTCACAGCAGCTCCTACAATGAGCAGTTCTTC; cdr3_aa: CASSHSSSYNEQFF; v_call: TRBV19; j_call: TRBJ2-1; d_call: .
cdr3_nt: TGTGCCAGTAGTGCGCGGGAGGCGGGGGAGACCCAGTACTTC; cdr3_aa: CASSAREAGETQYF; v_call: TRBV19; j_call: TRBJ2-5; d_call: TRBD2
cdr3_nt: TGTGCCAGCAGCTTAGTTGGGGGGTTGGAGACCCAGTACTTC; cdr3_aa: CASSLVGGLETQYF; v_call: TRBV11-2; j_call: TRBJ2-5; d_call: .
cdr3_nt: TGCAGCGTTGAAGGCCAGAAAGCATACGAGCAGTACTTC; cdr3_aa: CSVEGQKAYEQYF; v_call: TRBV29-1; j_call: TRBJ2-7; d_call: .
cdr3_nt: TGTGCCAGCAGCTTGGCTCATAGTGGCGGCACTGAAGCTTTCTTT; cdr3_aa: CASSLAHSGGTEAFF; v_call: TRBV5-6; j_call: TRBJ1-1; d_call: .
cdr3_nt: TGTGCCAGCAGTTTAGGAAGGTACGGGCTCAATGAGCAGTTCTTC; cdr3_aa: CASSLGRYGLNEQFF; v_call: TRBV27; j_call: TRBJ2-1; d_call: .
cdr3_nt: TGTGCCAGCAGCAGCAGTCAGGGCTATGGCTACACCTTC; cdr3_aa: CASSSSQGYGYTF; v_call: TRBV21-1; j_call: TRBJ1-2; d_call: .
cdr3_nt: TGCGCCAGCAGCCCGGGACAGGGGGCTTACATTCATGGCTACACCTTC; cdr3_aa: CASSPGQGAYIHGYTF; v_call: TRBV4-3; j_call: TRBJ1-2; d_call: TRBD1
cdr3_nt: TGTGCCAGTAGCTCGCTGGTGGAGACAGTTAATGAGCAGTTCTTC; cdr3_aa: CASSSLVETVNEQFF; v_call: TRBV19; j_call: TRBJ2-1; d_call: .
cdr3_nt: TGTGCCAGCAGCTTCATCGGACTAGCGGCGGTCTACGAGCAGTACTTC; cdr3_aa: CASSFIGLAAVYEQYF; v_call: TRBV7-3; j_call: TRBJ2-7; d_call: TRBD2
cdr3_nt: TGTGCCAGCAGCTTAGGCAGGTTTTACCAGAGCACTGAAGCTTTCTTT; cdr3_aa: CASSLGRFYQSTEAFF; v_call: TRBV7-9; j_call: TRBJ1-1; d_call: .
cdr3_nt: TGTGCCAGCAGTTTATCGAGGACCGGGGAGCTGTTTTTT; cdr3_aa: CASSLSRTGELFF; v_call: TRBV28; j_call: TRBJ2-2; d_call: .
cdr3_nt: TGTGCCTGGATGGGGACAGGGTATACTGAAGCTTTCTTT; cdr3_aa: CAWMGTGYTEAFF; v_call: TRBV30; j_call: TRBJ1-1; d_call: TRBD1
cdr3_nt: TGCGCCAGCAGCTTGGTCCCTTATTACGAGCAGTACTTC; cdr3_aa: CASSLVPYYEQYF; v_call: TRBV5-1; j_call: TRBJ2-7; d_call: .